This TCR beta chain was found in a study of blood T cell repertoires in COVID-19. CDR3 length: 14 residues. Trimming took 3 bases from V and 4 from J, leaving 12 bases between them. Per germline, CDR1 LNHDA and CDR2 SQIVND (reference sequence). Libraries were prepared by immunoSEQ multiplex PCR; TCRdb keeps only in-frame clonotypes and omits some of them. The sample gives 300,000 to 450,000 clones, approximately 89% of which show up once; 3.5% to 4% is in the top ten. The V gene is TRBV19, the J gene TRBJ1-2; D is uncertain. Specimen: peripheral blood. The receptor's source is a woman aged 60-70 years with COVID-19, enrolled during active disease. The CDR3 here is CASSIQATTYGYTF. CDR3 DNA sequence: TGTGCCAGTAGTATCCAGGCGACAACCTATGGCTACACCTTC.